This T cell receptor (beta chain) was obtained from a study of CD8+ T cells in alopecia areata. Study context: Female C3H/HeJ mice aged about 6-11 weeks were given skin from C3H/HeJ graft donors, 6-12 months old, that had spontaneous alopecia. Study-wide findings and caveats: Resident alphabeta T cells of normal skin are also sequenced in scalp samples. An increase in clonality over normal scalp was evident in lesional scalp, especially alopecia totalis/universalis.

It was cDNA, reverse transcribed from extracted RNA, that served as the sequencing template. TCRdb's table, derived via immunoSEQ multiplex PCR, lists solely in-frame clones and lacks some. The sample includes under 350,000 clones, none of them occurring once. On the basis of CD4, CD8alpha, NKG2D, NKG2ACE and other markers, pooled cutaneous lymph node cells were sorted. Germline lookup yields CDR1 NSHNY and CDR2 SYGAGN. CDR3 length: 12 residues. Comment on this clone: Its antigen is unidentified. These gene names are mouse names. Sequencing ends 4 residues short of the CDR3 end; the germline J gene provides the rest.

The chain has TRBV13-1 and TRBJ2-7; D remains unclear. The specimen sequenced was CD4+ T cells sorted from a lymph node. This sequence was found in a C3H/HeJ mouse with alopecia areata. The MHC haplotype of this mouse line is H2-k. Incomplete CDR3 DNA: TGTGCCAGCAGTGCCCAGATTTAT. Protein: CASSAQIY. The complete CDR3 reads CASSAQIYEQYF.